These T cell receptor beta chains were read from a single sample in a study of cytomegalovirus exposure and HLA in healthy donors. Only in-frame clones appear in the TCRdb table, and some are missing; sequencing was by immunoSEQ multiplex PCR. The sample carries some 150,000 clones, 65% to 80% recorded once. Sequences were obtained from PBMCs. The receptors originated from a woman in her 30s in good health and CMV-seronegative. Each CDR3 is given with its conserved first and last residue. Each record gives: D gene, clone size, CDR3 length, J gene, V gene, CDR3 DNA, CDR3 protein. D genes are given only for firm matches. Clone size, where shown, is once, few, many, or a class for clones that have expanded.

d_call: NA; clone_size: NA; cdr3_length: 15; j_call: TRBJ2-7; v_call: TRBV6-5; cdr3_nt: TGTGCCAGCAGTTACTCCGTCGCGGTAGGTCACGAGCAGTACTTC; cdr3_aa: CASSYSVAVGHEQYF
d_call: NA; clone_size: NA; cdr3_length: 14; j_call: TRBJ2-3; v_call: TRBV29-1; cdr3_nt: TGCAGCGGGGGGGGGCGGGCCGGCACAGATACGCAGTATTTT; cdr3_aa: CSGGGRAGTDTQYF
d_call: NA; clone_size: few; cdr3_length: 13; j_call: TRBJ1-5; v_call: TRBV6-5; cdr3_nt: TGTGCCAGCAGTCCCACATACAATCAGCCCCAGCATTTT; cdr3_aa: CASSPTYNQPQHF
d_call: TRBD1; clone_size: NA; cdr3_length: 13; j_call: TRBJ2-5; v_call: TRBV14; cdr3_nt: TGTGCCAGCAGCTCCGGGACAGGGAGGACCCAGTACTTC; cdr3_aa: CASSSGTGRTQYF
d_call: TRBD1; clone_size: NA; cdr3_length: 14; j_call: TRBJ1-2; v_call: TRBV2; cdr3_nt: TGTGCCAGCAGCCCGGGACAGGGAAGAGATGGCTACACCTTC; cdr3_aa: CASSPGQGRDGYTF
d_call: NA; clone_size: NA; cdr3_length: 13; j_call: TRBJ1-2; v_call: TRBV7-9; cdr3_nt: TGTGCCAGCACTCCCACGTCGGGGGGAGGCTACACCTTC; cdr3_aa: CASTPTSGGGYTF
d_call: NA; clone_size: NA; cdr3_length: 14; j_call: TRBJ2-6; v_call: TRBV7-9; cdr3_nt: TGTTCCAGCAGCCTGAGCTCTGGGGCCAACGTCCTGACTTTC; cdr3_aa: CSSSLSSGANVLTF
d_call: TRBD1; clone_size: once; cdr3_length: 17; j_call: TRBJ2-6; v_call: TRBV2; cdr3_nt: TGTGCCAGCAGTGGGACCGGACAGGGCTCTGGGGCCAACGTCCTGACTTTC; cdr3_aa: CASSGTGQGSGANVLTF
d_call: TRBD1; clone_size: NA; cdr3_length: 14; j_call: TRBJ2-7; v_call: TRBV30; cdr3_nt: TGTGCCTGGGAGAACTTGGGACAGGACTACGAGCAGTACTTC; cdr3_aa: CAWENLGQDYEQYF
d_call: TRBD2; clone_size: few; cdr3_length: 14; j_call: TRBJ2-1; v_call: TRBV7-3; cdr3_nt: TGTGCCAGCAGCTTAAGCCCCACTAGCGGGAGGCAGTTCTTC; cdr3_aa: CASSLSPTSGRQFF
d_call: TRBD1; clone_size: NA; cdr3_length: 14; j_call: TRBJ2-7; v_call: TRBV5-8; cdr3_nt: TGTGCCAGCAGGCGACAGGGGTATGCCTACGAGCAGTACTTC; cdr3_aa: CASRRQGYAYEQYF
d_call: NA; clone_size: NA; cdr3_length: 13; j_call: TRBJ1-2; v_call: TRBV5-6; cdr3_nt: TGTGCCAGCAGCTATACAGGGCCCTATGGCTACCCCTTC; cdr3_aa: CASSYTGPYGYPF
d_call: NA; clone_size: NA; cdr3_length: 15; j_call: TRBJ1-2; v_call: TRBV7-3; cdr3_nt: TGTGCCAGCAGCTTAACGGGGGAGGGGAGTCATGGCTACACCTTC; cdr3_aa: CASSLTGEGSHGYTF
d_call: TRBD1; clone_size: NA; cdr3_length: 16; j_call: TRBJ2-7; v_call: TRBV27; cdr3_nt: TGTGCCAGCAGTTTACTAACAGGGGCGAAATCCTACGAGCAGTACTTC; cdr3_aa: CASSLLTGAKSYEQYF
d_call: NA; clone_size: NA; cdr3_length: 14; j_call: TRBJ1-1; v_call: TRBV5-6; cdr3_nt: TGTGCCAGCAGCTTGGGATTCCGAGGGACTGAAGCTTTCTTT; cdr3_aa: CASSLGFRGTEAFF
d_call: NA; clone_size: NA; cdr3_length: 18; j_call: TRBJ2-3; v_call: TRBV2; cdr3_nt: TGTGCCAGCAGTGAAAACGGTTTCGGGACTGGTTACACAGATACGCAGTATTTT; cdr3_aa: CASSENGFGTGYTDTQYF
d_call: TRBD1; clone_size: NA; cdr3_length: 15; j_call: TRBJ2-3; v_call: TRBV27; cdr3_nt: TGTGCCAGCAGTCTCCGGGACAGCCGCACAGATACGCAGTATTTT; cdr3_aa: CASSLRDSRTDTQYF
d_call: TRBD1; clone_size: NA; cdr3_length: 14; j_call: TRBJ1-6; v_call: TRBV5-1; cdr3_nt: TGCGCCAGCAGCAGGACAGGGGGCAGGTCACCCCTCCACTTT; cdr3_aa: CASSRTGGRSPLHF
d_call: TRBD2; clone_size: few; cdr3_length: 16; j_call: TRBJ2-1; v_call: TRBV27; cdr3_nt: TGTGCCAGCAGGGAAACGGGACTAGCGATATACAATGAGCAGTTCTTC; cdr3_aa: CASRETGLAIYNEQFF
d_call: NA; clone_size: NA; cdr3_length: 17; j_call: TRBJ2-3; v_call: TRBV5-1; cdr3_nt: TGCGCCAGCAGCTTGGATAAGAACAAACCTAGCACAGATACGCAGTATTTT; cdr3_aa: CASSLDKNKPSTDTQYF
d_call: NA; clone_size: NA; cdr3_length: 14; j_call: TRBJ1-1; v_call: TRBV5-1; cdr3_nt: TGCGCCAGCAGCGCCCGACAGTCGAACACTGAAGCTTTCTTT; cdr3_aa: CASSARQSNTEAFF
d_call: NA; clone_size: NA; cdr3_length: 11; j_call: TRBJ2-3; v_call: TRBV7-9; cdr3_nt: TGTGCCAGCAGCTCAACAGATACGCAGTATTTT; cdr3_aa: CASSSTDTQYF
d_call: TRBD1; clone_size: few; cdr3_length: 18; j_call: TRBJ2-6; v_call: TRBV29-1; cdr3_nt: TGCAGCGTGGGGGGAATCCGGGACAGGGGGTCTGGGGCCAACGTCCTGACTTTC; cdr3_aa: CSVGGIRDRGSGANVLTF
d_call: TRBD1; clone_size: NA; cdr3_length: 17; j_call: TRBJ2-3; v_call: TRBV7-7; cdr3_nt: TGTGCTAGCAGCCCCAAAGGCGGGGACAGGGGGGCAGATACGCAGTATTTT; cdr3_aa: CASSPKGGDRGADTQYF
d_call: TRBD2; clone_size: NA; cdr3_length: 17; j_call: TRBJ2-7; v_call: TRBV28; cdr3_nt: TGTGCCAGCAGTATTGGGACTAGCGGGTTCAGCTCCTACGAGCAGTACTTC; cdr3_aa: CASSIGTSGFSSYEQYF
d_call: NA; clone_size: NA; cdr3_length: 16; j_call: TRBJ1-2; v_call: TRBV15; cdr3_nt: TGTGCCACCAGCAGAGGTTCAGACCGACACTCGAAGGGCTACACCTTC; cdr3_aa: CATSRGSDRHSKGYTF
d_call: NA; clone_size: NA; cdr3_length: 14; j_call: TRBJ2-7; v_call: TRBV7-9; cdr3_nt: TGTGCCAGCAGCAGGGGCAACCAGGTGGACGAGCAGTACTTC; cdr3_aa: CASSRGNQVDEQYF
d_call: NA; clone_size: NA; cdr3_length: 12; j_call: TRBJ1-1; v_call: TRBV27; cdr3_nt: TGTGCCAGCAGTCCTTCTACGTATGAAGCTTTCTTT; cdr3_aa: CASSPSTYEAFF
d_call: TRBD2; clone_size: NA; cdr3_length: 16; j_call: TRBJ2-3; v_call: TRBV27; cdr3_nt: TGTGCCAGCAGTTTAACACTAGCGGGGGGGCCGGATACGCAGTATTTT; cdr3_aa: CASSLTLAGGPDTQYF
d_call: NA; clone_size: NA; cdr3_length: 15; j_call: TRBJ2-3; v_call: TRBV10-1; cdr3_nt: TGCGCCAGCAGTGAGGGAACAGGTGCTGTGGATACGCAGTATTTT; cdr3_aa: CASSEGTGAVDTQYF
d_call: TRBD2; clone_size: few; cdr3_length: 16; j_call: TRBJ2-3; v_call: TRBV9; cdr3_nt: TGTGCCAGCAGCGTTTTCCACGGACTAGCAACAGATACGCAGTATTTT; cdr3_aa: CASSVFHGLATDTQYF
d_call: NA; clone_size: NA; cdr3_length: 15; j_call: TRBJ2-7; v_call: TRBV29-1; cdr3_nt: TGCAGCTTCTGGGGCGTCGCAGGCCGGGGGTACGAGCAGTACTTC; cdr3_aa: CSFWGVAGRGYEQYF
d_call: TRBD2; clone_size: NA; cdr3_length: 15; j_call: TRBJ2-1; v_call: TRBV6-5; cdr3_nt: TGTGCCAGCAGTTATGGGGGGGACGGGTGGGATGAGCAGTTCTTC; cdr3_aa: CASSYGGDGWDEQFF
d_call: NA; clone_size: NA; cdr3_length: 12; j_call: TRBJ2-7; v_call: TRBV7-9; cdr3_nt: TGTTCCAGCAGCCGTCCAGGGGACGAGCAGTACTTC; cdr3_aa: CSSSRPGDEQYF
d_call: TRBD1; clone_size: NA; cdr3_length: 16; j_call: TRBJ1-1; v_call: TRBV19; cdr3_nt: TGTGCCAGTAGTTCGGGACAGGTCGCCCAGGGGACTGAAGCTTTCTTT; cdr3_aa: CASSSGQVAQGTEAFF
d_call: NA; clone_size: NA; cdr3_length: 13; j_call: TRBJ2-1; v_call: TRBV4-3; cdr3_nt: TGCGCCAGCAGCCAGAGGGAGTCTAGTGAGCAGTTCTTC; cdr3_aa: CASSQRESSEQFF
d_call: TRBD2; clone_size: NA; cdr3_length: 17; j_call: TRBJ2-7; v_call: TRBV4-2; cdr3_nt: TGTGCCAGCAGCCAAGAAGATCGGACTAGCGGAACCTACGAGCAGTACTTC; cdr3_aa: CASSQEDRTSGTYEQYF
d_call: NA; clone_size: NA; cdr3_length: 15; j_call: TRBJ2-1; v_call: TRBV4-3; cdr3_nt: TGCGCCAGCAGCCAAGATCAGAACAGGGACGATGAGCAGTTCTTC; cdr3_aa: CASSQDQNRDDEQFF